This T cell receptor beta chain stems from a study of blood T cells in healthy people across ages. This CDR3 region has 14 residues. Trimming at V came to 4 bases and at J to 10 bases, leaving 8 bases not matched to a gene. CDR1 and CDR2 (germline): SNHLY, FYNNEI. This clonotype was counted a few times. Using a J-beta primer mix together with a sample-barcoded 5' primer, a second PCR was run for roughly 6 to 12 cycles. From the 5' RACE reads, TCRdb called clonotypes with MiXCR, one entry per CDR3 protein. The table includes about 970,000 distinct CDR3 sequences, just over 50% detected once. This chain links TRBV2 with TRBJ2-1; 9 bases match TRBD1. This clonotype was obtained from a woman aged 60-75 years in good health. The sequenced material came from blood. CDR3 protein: CASSAATGGQEQFF. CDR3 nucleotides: TGTGCCAGCAGTGCCGCGACAGGGGGGCAGGAGCAGTTCTTC.